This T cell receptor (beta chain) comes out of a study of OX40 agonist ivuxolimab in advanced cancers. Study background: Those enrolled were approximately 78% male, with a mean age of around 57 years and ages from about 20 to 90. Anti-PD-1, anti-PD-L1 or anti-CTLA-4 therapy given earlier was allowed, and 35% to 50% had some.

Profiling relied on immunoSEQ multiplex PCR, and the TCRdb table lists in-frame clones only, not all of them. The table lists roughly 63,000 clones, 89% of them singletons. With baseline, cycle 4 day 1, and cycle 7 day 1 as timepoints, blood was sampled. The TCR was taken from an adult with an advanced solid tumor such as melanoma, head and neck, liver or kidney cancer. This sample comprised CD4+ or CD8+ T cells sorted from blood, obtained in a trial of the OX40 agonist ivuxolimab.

CDR3 loop: CASSLDVGVYNEQFF. As DNA, the CDR3 is TGTGCCAGCAGCCTCGACGTGGGTGTCTACAATGAGCAGTTCTTC. The chain has TRBV7-6 and TRBJ2-1; no clear D. Germline CDR1 and CDR2: SGHVS and FNYEAQ. This CDR3 has 15 residues. Between the trimmed V and J ends, which lost 5 bases and 3 bases, there was a span of 14 bases.